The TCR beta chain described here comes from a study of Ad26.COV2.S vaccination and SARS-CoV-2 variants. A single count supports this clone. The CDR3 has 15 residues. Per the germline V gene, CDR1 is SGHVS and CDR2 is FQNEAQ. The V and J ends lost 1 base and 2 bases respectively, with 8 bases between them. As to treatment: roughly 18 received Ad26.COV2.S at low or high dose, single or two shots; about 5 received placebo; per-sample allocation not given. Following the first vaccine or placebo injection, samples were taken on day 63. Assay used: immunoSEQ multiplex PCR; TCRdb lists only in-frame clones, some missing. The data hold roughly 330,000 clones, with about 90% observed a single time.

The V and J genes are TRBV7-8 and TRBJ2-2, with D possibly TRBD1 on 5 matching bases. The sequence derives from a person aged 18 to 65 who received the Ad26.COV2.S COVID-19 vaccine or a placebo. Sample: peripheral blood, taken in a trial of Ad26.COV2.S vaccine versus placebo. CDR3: CASSLGDSNTGELFF. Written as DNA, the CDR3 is TGTGCCAGCAGCTTAGGCGACAGCAACACCGGGGAGCTGTTTTTT.